The T cell receptor (beta chain) under discussion was sequenced for a study of shared clonotypes between healthy human individuals. CD45RO-negative cells were positively selected for CCR7, leaving out terminally differentiated effector memory CD45RA+ cells. None of the donors, who were healthy HIV-negative adults, had recently had acute infections or vaccinations. Here immunoSEQ multiplex PCR was the method, and the copy in TCRdb shows in-frame clones only, minus some. The table has about 2 million clones, just under 95% seen once; the top ten hold around 1.1%. Sequences were obtained from naive CD8+ T cells sorted from blood. This TCR was sampled from a young man in good health.

This CDR3 reads CASSSGSFGELFF. CDR3 DNA: TGTGCCAGCAGTAGCGGGAGCTTCGGGGAGCTGTTTTTT. The rearrangement links TRBV14 to TRBJ2-2, with TRBD2 matching 9 bases. The CDR3 runs 13 residues. Trimming at V came to 6 bases and at J to 7 bases, leaving 3 bases not matched to a gene. Germline-derived CDR1 and CDR2 are SGHDN and FVKESK.